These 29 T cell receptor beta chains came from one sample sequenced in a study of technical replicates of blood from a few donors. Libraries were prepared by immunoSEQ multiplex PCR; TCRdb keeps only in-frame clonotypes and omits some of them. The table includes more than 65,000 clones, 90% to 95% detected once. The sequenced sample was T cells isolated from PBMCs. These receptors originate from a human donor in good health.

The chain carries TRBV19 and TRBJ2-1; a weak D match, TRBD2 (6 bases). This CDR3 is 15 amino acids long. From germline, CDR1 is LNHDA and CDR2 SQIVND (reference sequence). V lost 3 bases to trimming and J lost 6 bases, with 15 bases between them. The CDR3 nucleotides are TGTGCCAGTAGTATTCCGGGGAGGAATGGCAATGAGCAGTTCTTC. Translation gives CASSIPGRNGNEQFF.

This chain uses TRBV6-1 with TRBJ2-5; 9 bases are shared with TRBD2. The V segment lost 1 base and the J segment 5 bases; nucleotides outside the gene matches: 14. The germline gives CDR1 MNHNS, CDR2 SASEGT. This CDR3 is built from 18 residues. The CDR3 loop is CASSEGKLAGFKQETQYF. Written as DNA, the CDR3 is TGTGCCAGCAGTGAAGGAAAGCTAGCGGGATTCAAACAGGAGACCCAGTACTTC.

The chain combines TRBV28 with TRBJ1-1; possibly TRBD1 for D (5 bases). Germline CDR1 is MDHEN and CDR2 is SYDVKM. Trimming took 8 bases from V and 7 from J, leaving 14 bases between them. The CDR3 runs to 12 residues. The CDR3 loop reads CASGNRPSEAFF. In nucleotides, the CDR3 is TGTGCCAGCGGGAACAGGCCCAGTGAAGCTTTCTTT.

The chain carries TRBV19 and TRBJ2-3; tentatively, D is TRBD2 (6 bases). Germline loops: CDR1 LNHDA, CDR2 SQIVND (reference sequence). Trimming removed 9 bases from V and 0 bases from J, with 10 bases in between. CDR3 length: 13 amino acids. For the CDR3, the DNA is TGTGCCAGCATGGGACTTAGCACAGATACGCAGTATTTT. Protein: CASMGLSTDTQYF.

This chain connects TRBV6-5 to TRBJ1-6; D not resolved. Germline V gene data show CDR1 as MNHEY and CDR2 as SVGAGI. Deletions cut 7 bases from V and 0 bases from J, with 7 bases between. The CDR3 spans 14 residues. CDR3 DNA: TGTGCCAGCACTCGGAGCTCCTATAATTCACCCCTCCACTTT. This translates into CASTRSSYNSPLHF.

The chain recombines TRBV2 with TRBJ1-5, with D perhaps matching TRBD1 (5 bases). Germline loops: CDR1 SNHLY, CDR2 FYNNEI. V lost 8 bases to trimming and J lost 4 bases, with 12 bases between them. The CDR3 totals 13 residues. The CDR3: CASGGTGNQPQHF. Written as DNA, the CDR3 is TGTGCCAGCGGGGGGACCGGGAATCAGCCCCAGCATTTT.

CDR3 sequence reads: CAWEGGGFTDTQYF. The DNA for the CDR3 is TGTGCCTGGGAGGGGGGGGGATTCACAGATACGCAGTATTTT. The V gene is TRBV30, the J gene TRBJ2-3, with D perhaps TRBD2 (7 bases). Between the trimmed V and J ends, which lost 5 bases and 2 bases, there was a span of 14 bases. CDR1 GTSNPN and CDR2 SVGIG come from the germline V gene (reference sequence). The CDR3 contains 14 residues.

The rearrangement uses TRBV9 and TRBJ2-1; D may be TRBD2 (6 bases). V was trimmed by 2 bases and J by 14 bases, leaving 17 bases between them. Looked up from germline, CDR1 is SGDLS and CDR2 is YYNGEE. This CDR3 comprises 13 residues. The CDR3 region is CASSVEENVAEFF. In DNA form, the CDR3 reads TGTGCCAGCAGCGTTGAAGAGAACGTAGCGGAGTTCTTC. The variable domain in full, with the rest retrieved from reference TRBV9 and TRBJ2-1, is DSGVTQTPKHLITATGQRVTLRCSPRSGDLSVYWYQQSLDQGLQFLIQYYNGEERAKGNILERFSAQQFPDLHSELNLSSLELGDSALYFCASSVEENVAEFFGPGTRLTVL.

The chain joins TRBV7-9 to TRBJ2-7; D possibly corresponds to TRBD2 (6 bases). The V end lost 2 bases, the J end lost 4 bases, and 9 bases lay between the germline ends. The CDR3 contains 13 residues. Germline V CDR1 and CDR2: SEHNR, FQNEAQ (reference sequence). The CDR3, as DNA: TGTGCCAGCAGCTTACGGGACTTTTACGAGCAGTACTTC. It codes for CASSLRDFYEQYF.

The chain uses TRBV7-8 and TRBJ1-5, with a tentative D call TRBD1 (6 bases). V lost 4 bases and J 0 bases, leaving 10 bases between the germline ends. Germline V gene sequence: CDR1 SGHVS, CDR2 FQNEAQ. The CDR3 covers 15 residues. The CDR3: CASSYDRYSNQPQHF. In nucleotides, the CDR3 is TGTGCCAGCAGCTACGACAGGTATAGCAATCAGCCCCAGCATTTT.

The CDR3 DNA is TGTGCCAGCAGCTTGAAGTCAGGGGGATCTGAAAAACTGTTTTTT. As protein: CASSLKSGGSEKLFF. The chain carries TRBV5-4 and TRBJ1-4, with 7 bases that match TRBD1. CDR3 length: 15 residues. V was clipped by 1 base and J by 7 bases; unmatched bases: 7. CDR1 is SGHNT and CDR2 is YYREEE in the germline V gene (reference sequence).

Written as DNA, the CDR3 is TGTGCCAGCAGTGAACCCCCCCAAGCGGGGAACGGGGAGCTGTTTTTT. Protein product: CASSEPPQAGNGELFF. The chain employs TRBV25-1 and TRBJ2-2, with 7 bases aligning to TRBD2. J gave up 7 bases and V 2 bases, and 10 bases lay outside the gene matches. The CDR3 has 16 residues. Germline values: CDR1 MGHDK, CDR2 SYGVNS. Based on the CDR3 plus reference TRBV25-1 and TRBJ2-2, the full variable domain is EADIYQTPRYLVIGTGKKITLECSQTMGHDKMYWYQQDPGMELHLIHYSYGVNSTEKGDLSSESTVSRIRTEHFPLTLESARPSHTSQYLCASSEPPQAGNGELFFGEGSRLTVL.

This CDR3 reads CASTLRRAPAGELFF. The CDR3 region has the DNA TGTGCCAGCACCCTAAGGAGGGCCCCGGCCGGGGAGCTGTTTTTT. V gene TRBV7-2 combines with J gene TRBJ2-2; tentatively, D is TRBD2 (6 bases). Looked up from germline, CDR1 is SGHTA and CDR2 is FQGNSA. V lost 7 bases to trimming and J lost 6 bases, with 18 bases between them. There are 15 residues in the CDR3. The complete variable domain, with remaining parts taken from reference TRBV7-2 and TRBJ2-2, reads GAGVSQSPSNKVTEKGKDVELRCDPISGHTALYWYRQSLGQGLEFLIYFQGNSAPDKSGLPSDRFSAERTGGSVSTLTIQRTQQEDSAVYLCASTLRRAPAGELFFGEGSRLTVL.

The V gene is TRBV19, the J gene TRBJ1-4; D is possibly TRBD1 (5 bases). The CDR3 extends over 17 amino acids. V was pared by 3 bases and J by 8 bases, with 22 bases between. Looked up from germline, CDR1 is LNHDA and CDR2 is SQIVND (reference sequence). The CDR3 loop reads CASSIHFPTAGWEKLFF. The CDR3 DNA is TGTGCCAGTAGTATCCACTTCCCGACAGCCGGGTGGGAAAAACTGTTTTTT.

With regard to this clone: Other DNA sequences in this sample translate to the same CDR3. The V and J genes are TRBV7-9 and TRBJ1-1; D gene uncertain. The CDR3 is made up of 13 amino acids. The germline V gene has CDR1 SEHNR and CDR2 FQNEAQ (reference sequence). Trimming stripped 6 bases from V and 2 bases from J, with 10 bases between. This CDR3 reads CASSFRLNTEAFF. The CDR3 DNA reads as TGTGCCAGCAGTTTTAGATTAAACACTGAAGCTTTCTTT.

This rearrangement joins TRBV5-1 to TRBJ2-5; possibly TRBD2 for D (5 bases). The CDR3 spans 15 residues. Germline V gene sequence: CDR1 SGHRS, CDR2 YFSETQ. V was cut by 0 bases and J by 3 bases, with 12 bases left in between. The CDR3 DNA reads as TGCGCCAGCAGCTTGGCCCCCGGTAGCGAAGAGACCCAGTACTTC. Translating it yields CASSLAPGSEETQYF.

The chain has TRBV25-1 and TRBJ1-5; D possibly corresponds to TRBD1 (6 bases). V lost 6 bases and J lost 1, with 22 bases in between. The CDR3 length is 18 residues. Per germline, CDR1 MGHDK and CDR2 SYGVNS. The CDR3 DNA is TGTGCCAGCAGAGTTCTGGGTACAGGGTGTGTGAGCAATCAGCCCCAGCATTTT. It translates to CASRVLGTGCVSNQPQHF. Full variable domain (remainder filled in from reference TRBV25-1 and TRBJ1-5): EADIYQTPRYLVIGTGKKITLECSQTMGHDKMYWYQQDPGMELHLIHYSYGVNSTEKGDLSSESTVSRIRTEHFPLTLESARPSHTSQYLCASRVLGTGCVSNQPQHFGDGTRLSIL.

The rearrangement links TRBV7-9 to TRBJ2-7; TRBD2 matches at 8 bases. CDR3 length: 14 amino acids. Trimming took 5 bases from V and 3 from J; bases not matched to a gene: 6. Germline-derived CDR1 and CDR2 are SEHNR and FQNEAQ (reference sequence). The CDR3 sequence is CASSHTSGGYEQYF. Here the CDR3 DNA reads TGTGCCAGCAGCCACACTAGCGGCGGCTACGAGCAGTACTTC.

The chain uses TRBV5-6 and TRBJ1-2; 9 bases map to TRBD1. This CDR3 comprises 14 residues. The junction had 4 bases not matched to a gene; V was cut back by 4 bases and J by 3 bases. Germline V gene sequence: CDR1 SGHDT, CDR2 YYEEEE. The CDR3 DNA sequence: TGTGCCAGCAGCCGGGACAGGGCTCACTATGGCTACACCTTC. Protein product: CASSRDRAHYGYTF.

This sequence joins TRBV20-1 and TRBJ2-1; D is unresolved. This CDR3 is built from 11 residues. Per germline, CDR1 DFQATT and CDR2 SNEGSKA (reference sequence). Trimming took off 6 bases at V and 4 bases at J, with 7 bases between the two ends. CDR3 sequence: CSANQYNEQFF. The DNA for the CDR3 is TGCAGTGCCAATCAGTACAATGAGCAGTTCTTC.

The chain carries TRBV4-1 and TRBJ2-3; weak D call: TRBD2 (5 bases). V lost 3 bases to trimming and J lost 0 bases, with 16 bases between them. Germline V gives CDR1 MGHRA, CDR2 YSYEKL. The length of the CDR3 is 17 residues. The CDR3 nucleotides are TGCGCCAGCAGCCAGGATGACCTAGCACCTAGCACAGATACGCAGTATTTT. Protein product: CASSQDDLAPSTDTQYF.

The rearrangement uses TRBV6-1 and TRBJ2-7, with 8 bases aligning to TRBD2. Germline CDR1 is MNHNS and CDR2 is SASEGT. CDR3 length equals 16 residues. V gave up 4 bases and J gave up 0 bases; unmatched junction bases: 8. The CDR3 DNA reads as TGTGCCAGCAGTGCTAGCGGGTCCCGAAGCTCCTACGAGCAGTACTTC. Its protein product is CASSASGSRSSYEQYF.

The CDR3 reads CASSQEGTKLFF. For the CDR3, the DNA is TGTGCCAGCAGCCAAGAGGGGACTAAATTGTTCTTC. This chain connects TRBV4-2 to TRBJ2-1; 7 bases are shared with TRBD2. This CDR3 spans 12 amino acids. Germline V gene sequence: CDR1 LGHNA, CDR2 YNFKEQ. J gave up 15 bases and V 0 bases, and 5 bases lay outside the gene matches.

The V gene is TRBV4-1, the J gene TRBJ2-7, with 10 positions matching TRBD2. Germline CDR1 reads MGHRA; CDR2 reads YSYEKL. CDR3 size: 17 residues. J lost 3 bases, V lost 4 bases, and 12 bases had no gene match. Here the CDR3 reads CASSPASGGPTSYEQYF. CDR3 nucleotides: TGCGCCAGCAGCCCGGCTAGCGGGGGCCCTACAAGCTACGAGCAGTACTTC.

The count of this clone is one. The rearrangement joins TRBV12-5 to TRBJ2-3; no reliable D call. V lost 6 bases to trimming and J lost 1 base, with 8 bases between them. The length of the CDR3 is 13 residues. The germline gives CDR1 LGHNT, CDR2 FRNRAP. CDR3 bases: TGTGCTAGTGGCACCTATGGCACAGATACGCAGTATTTT. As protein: CASGTYGTDTQYF.

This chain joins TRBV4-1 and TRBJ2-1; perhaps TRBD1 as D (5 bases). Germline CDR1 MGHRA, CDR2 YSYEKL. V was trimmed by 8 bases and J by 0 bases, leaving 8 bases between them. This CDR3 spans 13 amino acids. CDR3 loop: CASGASSYNEQFF. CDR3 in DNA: TGCGCCAGCGGGGCGAGCTCCTACAATGAGCAGTTCTTC.

In DNA form, the CDR3 reads TGTGCCACAGGACAGCCGGGGCAGTTCTTC. It encodes CATGQPGQFF. The V gene is TRBV10-3, the J gene TRBJ2-1; D perhaps matches TRBD1 (6 bases). Trimming pared 10 bases from V and 12 bases from J, leaving 13 bases between. The CDR3 is 10 residues long. In germline, CDR1 is ENHRY, CDR2 SYGVKD.

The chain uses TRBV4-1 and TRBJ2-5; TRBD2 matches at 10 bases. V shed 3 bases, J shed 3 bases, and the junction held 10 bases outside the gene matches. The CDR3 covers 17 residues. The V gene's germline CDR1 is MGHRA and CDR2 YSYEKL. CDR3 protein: CASSQGGGLAGEETQYF. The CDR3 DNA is TGCGCCAGCAGCCAGGGTGGGGGGCTAGCGGGGGAAGAGACCCAGTACTTC.

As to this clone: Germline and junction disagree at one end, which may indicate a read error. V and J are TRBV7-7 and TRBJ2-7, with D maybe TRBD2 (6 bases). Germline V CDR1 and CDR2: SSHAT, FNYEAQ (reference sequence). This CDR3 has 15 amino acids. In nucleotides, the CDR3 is TGTGCTAGCAGCCCTTCGTTGAATGGCGGGGCCGAGCAGTACTTC. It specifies CASSPSLNGGAEQYF.